This T cell receptor (beta chain) was identified in a study of blood T cell repertoires in COVID-19. Turning to the study itself: Acute and convalescent COVID-19 samples came from the United States, Italy and Spain. The analysed material was cDNA or gDNA that came from T cells, B-cell-depleted T cells, or PBMCs.

The V and J ends lost 0 bases and 3 bases respectively, with 6 bases between them. This CDR3 is built from 14 residues. In germline, CDR1 is WNHNN, CDR2 SYGVQD (reference sequence). Source study methods: For nucleated cells, counts were estimated from reference gene primer amplification. Assay used: immunoSEQ multiplex PCR; TCRdb lists only in-frame clones, some missing. V and J calls and clone size come straight from that table; D and trimming were deduced from the DNA. In the table there are a few hundred thousand clones, about 85% of which are singletons. This clone was counted a single time. V is TRBV10-1 and J is TRBJ2-1; D is perhaps TRBD2 (5 bases). The receptor comes from a woman aged 18 to 35 with acute or convalescent COVID-19. The sample was peripheral blood. DNA of the CDR3: TGCGCCAGCAGTGAGTCGACTAACTACAATGAGCAGTTCTTC. Its protein product is CASSESTNYNEQFF.